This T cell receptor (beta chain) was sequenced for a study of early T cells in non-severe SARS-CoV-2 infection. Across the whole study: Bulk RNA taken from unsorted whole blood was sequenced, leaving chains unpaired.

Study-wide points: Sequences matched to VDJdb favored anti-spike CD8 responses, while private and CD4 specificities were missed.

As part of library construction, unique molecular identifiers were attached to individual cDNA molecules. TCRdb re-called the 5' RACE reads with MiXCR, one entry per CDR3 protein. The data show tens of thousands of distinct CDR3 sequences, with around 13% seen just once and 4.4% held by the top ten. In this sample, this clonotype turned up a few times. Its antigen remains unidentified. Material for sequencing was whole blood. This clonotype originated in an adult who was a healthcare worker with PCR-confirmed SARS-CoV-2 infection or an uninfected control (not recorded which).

Here the CDR3 reads CASSQGLALRETQYF. CDR3 DNA: TGTGCCAGCAGTCAAGGACTAGCATTACGAGAGACCCAGTACTTC. The chain links TRBV7-2 to TRBJ2-5; TRBD2 matches at 8 bases. This CDR3 has 15 amino acids. Trimming removed 6 bases from V and 4 bases from J; junction bases left unmatched: 10. The germline gives CDR1 SGHTA, CDR2 FQGNSA.